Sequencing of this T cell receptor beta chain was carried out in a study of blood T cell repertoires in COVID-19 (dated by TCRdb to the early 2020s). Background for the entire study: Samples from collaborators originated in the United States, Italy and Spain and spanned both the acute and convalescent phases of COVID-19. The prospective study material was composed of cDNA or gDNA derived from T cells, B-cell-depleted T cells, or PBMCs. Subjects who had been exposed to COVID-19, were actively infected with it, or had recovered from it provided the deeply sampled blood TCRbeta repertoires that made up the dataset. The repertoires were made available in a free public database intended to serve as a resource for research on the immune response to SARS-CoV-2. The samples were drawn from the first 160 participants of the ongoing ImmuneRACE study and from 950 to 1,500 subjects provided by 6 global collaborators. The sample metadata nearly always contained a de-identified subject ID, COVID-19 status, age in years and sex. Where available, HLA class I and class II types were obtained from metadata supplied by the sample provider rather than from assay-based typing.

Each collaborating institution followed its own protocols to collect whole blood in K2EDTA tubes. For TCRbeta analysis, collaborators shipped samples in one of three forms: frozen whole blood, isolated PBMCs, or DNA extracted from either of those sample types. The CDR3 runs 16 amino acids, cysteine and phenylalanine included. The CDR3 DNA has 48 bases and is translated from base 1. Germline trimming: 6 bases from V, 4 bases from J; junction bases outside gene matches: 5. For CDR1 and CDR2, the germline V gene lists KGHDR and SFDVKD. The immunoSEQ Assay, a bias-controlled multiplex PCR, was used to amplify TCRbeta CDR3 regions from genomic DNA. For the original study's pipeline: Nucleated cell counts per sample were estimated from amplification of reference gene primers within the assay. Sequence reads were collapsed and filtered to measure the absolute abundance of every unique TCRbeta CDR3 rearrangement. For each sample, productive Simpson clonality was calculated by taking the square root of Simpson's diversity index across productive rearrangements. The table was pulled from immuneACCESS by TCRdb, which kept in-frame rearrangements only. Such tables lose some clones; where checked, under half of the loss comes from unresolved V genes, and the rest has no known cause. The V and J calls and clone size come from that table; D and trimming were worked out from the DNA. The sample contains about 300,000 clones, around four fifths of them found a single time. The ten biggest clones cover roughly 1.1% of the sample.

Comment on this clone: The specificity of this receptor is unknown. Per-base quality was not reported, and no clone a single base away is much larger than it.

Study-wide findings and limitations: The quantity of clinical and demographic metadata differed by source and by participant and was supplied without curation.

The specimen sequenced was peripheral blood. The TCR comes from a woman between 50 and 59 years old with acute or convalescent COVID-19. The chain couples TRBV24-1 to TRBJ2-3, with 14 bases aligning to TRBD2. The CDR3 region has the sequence CATSPGTSGSADTQYF. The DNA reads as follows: TGTGCCACCAGTCCGGGGACTAGCGGGAGCGCAGATACGCAGTATTTT.